This is a list of T cell receptor beta chains from one sample in a study of shared clonotypes between healthy human individuals. Assay used: immunoSEQ multiplex PCR; TCRdb lists only in-frame clones, some missing. Of nearly 1,000,000 clones listed, around 80% are singletons. The sample consisted of memory CD4+ T cells sorted from blood. All receptors come from a man aged 18 to 30 in good health. CDR3s include the opening cysteine and the closing phenylalanine or tryptophan. The D gene is left open where the match is weak. Only some rows state a clone size, as once, few, many or a class for expanded clones.

>TRBV6-1|TRBD1|TRBJ2-7|-
TGTGCCAGCAGTGAAGCGGTGGGACAGGGGGTTTACGAGCAGTACTTC
CASSEAVGQGVYEQYF
>TRBV4-1|-|TRBJ2-2|-
TGCGCCAGCAGCGGAGATCCCTTCCGGGGTAACACCGGGGAGCTGTTTTTT
CASSGDPFRGNTGELFF
>TRBV18|-|TRBJ1-6|-
TGTGCCAGCTCGACGGGAGGGGACCCCTATAATTCACCCCTCCACTTT
CASSTGGDPYNSPLHF
>TRBV7-2|TRBD2|TRBJ2-2|-
TGTGCCAGCACCTCCGGGCAACTAGCGGGTCTGGGCACCGGGGAGCTGTTTTTT
CASTSGQLAGLGTGELFF
>TRBV7-2|TRBD2|TRBJ2-7|-
TGTGCCAGCAGCCCTACTAGCGGGGCGTCCTACGAGCAGTACTTC
CASSPTSGASYEQYF
>TRBV18|TRBD1|TRBJ1-2|once
TGTGCCAGCTCTCCCTGGGGACAGGGAGCATTCGGCTACACCTTC
CASSPWGQGAFGYTF
>TRBV28|-|TRBJ1-4|-
TGTGCCAGCAGTTCGGGTGGAGACAGGAATGAAAAACTGTTTTTT
CASSSGGDRNEKLFF
>TRBV5-1|-|TRBJ2-4|-
TGCGCCAGCAGCTTGGCGGGGCCGGGAAACATTCAGTACTTC
CASSLAGPGNIQYF
>TRBV5-1|-|TRBJ2-1|-
TGCGCCAGCAGCTTACGACTAGACAATGAGCAGTTCTTC
CASSLRLDNEQFF
>TRBV9|TRBD2|TRBJ2-5|-
TGTGCCAGCAGCGTAGAAGGGTTAGCGGGAGGAGAGACCCAGTACTTC
CASSVEGLAGGETQYF
>TRBV15|TRBD2|TRBJ2-5|-
TGTGCCACCAGCAGAGATCGGGCGGGAGGCCTGGGGGGAGAGACCCAGTACTTC
CATSRDRAGGLGGETQYF
>TRBV18|-|TRBJ2-5|-
TGTGCCAGCTCACCACCCAACTCGGAGACCCAGTACTTC
CASSPPNSETQYF
>TRBV5-5|-|TRBJ2-5|-
TGTGCCAGCAGCTTGTTCCCGACCCAAGAGACCCAGTACTTC
CASSLFPTQETQYF
>TRBV6-1|-|TRBJ1-3|-
TGTGCCAGCAGCATGGACAGCTTCTCTGGAAACACCATATATTTT
CASSMDSFSGNTIYF
>TRBV19|-|TRBJ1-5|-
TGTGCCAGTAGTATAGGTGGGGGACAAAATCAGCCCCAGCATTTT
CASSIGGGQNQPQHF
>TRBV27|TRBD2|TRBJ2-2|-
TGTGCCAGCAGTTTATCCGGGACTAGAAACACCGGGGAGCTGTTTTTT
CASSLSGTRNTGELFF
>TRBV30|TRBD1|TRBJ1-5|-
TGTGCCTGGAGCGGGGACAGGATCAATCAGCCCCAGCATTTT
CAWSGDRINQPQHF
>TRBV4-1|TRBD2|TRBJ2-3|once
TGCGCCAGCAGCCAAGGTGGGGGGGAGCGCGGCCGGTCCACAGATACGCAGTATTTT
CASSQGGGERGRSTDTQYF
>TRBV28|TRBD2|TRBJ2-5|-
TGTGCCAGCAGGACCGGGACTAGCGGGAGTTGGGAGACCCAGTACTTC
CASRTGTSGSWETQYF
>TRBV27|TRBD1|TRBJ2-7|-
TGTGCCAGCAGCCTCGATCCCAGGGGGACCTACGAGCAGTACTTC
CASSLDPRGTYEQYF
>TRBV11-2|-|TRBJ2-3|many
TGTGCCAGCAGCGGCGGCGCAGCCACAGATACGCAGTATTTT
CASSGGAATDTQYF
>TRBV5-1|-|TRBJ2-7|-
TGCGCCAGCAGCCGGGACTCCAACTACGAGCAGTACTTC
CASSRDSNYEQYF
>TRBV28|TRBD2|TRBJ2-7|once
TGTGCCAGCGGAACTAGCGGGACCTCCTTGGTGAGCGAGCAGTACTTC
CASGTSGTSLVSEQYF
>TRBV7-2|-|TRBJ2-5|many
TGTGCCAGCAGCTTACGGACCCATAGTACTAGACAAGAGACCCAGTACTTC
CASSLRTHSTRQETQYF
>TRBV7-9|-|TRBJ1-2|-
TGTGCCAGCAGCTTGGAACAGAGTTACACCTTC
CASSLEQSYTF
>TRBV7-3|TRBD1|TRBJ2-3|few
TGTGCCAGCAGCCCCGGACAGGGAAGGTCAGATACGCAGTATTTT
CASSPGQGRSDTQYF
>TRBV12-5|TRBD1|TRBJ2-2|-
TGTGCTAGTGGTCTAACGGGACAGGGGGGGACCGGGGAGCTGTTTTTT
CASGLTGQGGTGELFF
>TRBV9|-|TRBJ1-4|once
TGTGCCAGCAGCGTAGATAGCCTACAGAGGGGAAAACTGTTTTTT
CASSVDSLQRGKLFF
>TRBV9|-|TRBJ2-3|-
TGTGCCAGCAGCGTACCCTACTCTAACACAGATACGCAGTATTTT
CASSVPYSNTDTQYF
>TRBV4-1|-|TRBJ1-1|-
TGCGCCAGCAGCCAAGTCCCGGGACCAAACACTGAAGCTTTCTTT
CASSQVPGPNTEAFF
>TRBV7-9|-|TRBJ1-2|-
TGTGCCAGCAGCTTAGGCCCCTACTCTGGCTACACCTTC
CASSLGPYSGYTF
>TRBV6-5|TRBD2|TRBJ2-1|-
TGTGCCAGCGAGGGGACTAGCGGGGACAATGAGCAGTTCTTC
CASEGTSGDNEQFF
>TRBV6-6|-|TRBJ2-1|once
TGTGCCAGCAGTCAAGACAGGAGCTCCTACAATGAGCAGTTCTTC
CASSQDRSSYNEQFF
>TRBV5-6|-|TRBJ2-1|-
TGTGCCAGCAGCCCGGCAAGGGGGGGCCGGTCCTACAATGAGCAGTTCTTC
CASSPARGGRSYNEQFF
>TRBV6-1|TRBD2|TRBJ2-5|-
TGTGCCAGCAGTGAAGCGTTGAGCGGGGGGGGTAAGACCCAGTACTTC
CASSEALSGGGKTQYF
>TRBV28|-|TRBJ1-4|-
TGTGCCAGCAGTTCCCCAACCCGAGGGCTAAGGACAACTAATGAAAAACTGTTTTTT
CASSSPTRGLRTTNEKLFF